The clone carrying this T cell receptor beta chain occurred once. Its matching antigen is unknown. The data were taken from a study of T cell responses to AZD1222 COVID-19 vaccine. Notes on the study in general: Along spike, vaccine-associated CD4 TCRs were found throughout, with dominance at 160-218 and 743-854. Repertoire collection took place solely once the T cell response had peaked. Spike-specific TCR breadth rose after two AZD1222 doses, and depth rose as well.

Sequenced by immunoSEQ multiplex PCR; TCRdb stores in-frame clones only, minus some. The table records more than 85,000 clones, roughly 84% of them present only once. The sample consisted of peripheral blood, taken on day 0 of AZD1222 vaccination. The TCR was taken from an adult in good health.

The CDR3: CASSPDRVSAGYTF. CDR3 nucleotide sequence: TGTGCCAGCAGCCCGGACAGGGTTTCAGCTGGCTACACCTTC. The chain couples TRBV16 to TRBJ1-2; 8 nucleotides align to TRBD1. In germline, CDR1 is KGHSY, CDR2 FQNENV. There are 14 residues in the CDR3. The trim removed 4 bases at V and 7 bases at J, leaving 8 bases unmatched.